This is a list of T cell receptor beta chains from one sample in a study of spatial heterogeneity in lung cancer. TCRdb passed the 5' RACE reads through MiXCR, listing each CDR3 protein once. Counted here are some 21,000 distinct CDR3 sequences, 3.5% to 5.5% occurring once; the ten biggest clones make up 6.5% to 9%. The input for sequencing was PBMCs, taken at surgery. The receptors were gathered from a male donor with early-stage non-small cell lung cancer. Each CDR3 is given with its conserved first and last residue. The order of the fields is D gene, V gene, J gene, clone size, CDR3 protein, CDR3 DNA. The D gene is left open where the match is weak. Clone size is not always given. Where it is, it says once, few, many or a class for expanded clones.

NA	TRBV7-2	TRBJ2-7	many	CASSQNTYEQYF	TGTGCCAGCAGTCAAAACACCTACGAGCAGTACTTC
NA	TRBV6-5	TRBJ2-3	many	CASSREPARDTQYF	TGTGCCAGCAGTCGTGAGCCGGCAAGGGATACGCAGTATTTT
NA	TRBV6-5	TRBJ2-1	NA	CASTPGQARINEQFF	TGTGCCAGCACCCCCGGGCAGGCGCGGATCAATGAGCAGTTCTTC
NA	TRBV11-2	TRBJ2-2	many	CASSLVYGFQNTGELFF	TGTGCCAGCAGCTTAGTATATGGTTTCCAGAACACCGGGGAGCTGTTTTTT
TRBD2	TRBV28	TRBJ2-7	many	CASSPGTIYEQYF	TGTGCCAGCAGTCCGGGGACTATCTACGAGCAGTACTTC
TRBD1	TRBV28	TRBJ1-5	many	CASSRGPGNQPQHF	TGTGCCAGCTCCAGGGGGCCAGGGAATCAGCCCCAGCATTTT
NA	TRBV9	TRBJ2-3	many	CASSVAVNTDTQYF	TGTGCCAGCAGCGTAGCCGTCAACACAGATACGCAGTATTTT
NA	TRBV12-3/TRBV12-4	TRBJ1-5	many	CASSFRGSNQPQHF	TGTGCCAGCAGTTTCAGGGGAAGCAATCAGCCCCAGCATTTT
NA	TRBV19	TRBJ2-7	many	CASSVGSGGYEQYF	TGTGCCAGTAGTGTCGGGAGCGGAGGCTACGAGCAGTACTTC
TRBD1	TRBV27	TRBJ1-6	many	CASRFGTGGRFNSPLHF	TGTGCCAGCAGGTTTGGGACAGGGGGCCGCTTCAATTCACCCCTCCACTTT
NA	TRBV18	TRBJ2-1	many	CASSPRAAYNEQFF	TGTGCCAGCTCACCAAGGGCAGCCTACAATGAGCAGTTCTTC
NA	TRBV7-2	TRBJ2-5	many	CASSPYLQETQYF	TGTGCCAGCAGCCCCTACCTCCAAGAGACCCAGTACTTC
NA	TRBV19	TRBJ1-5	many	CASSSNREGPNQPQHF	TGTGCCAGTAGTTCGAACAGGGAGGGCCCCAATCAGCCCCAGCATTTT
NA	TRBV14	TRBJ1-1	many	CASSQERYRTEAFF	TGTGCCAGCAGCCAAGAACGTTACAGGACTGAAGCTTTCTTT
NA	TRBV20-1	TRBJ2-2	few	CSARGGLGNTGELFF	TGCAGTGCTAGAGGGGGGCTAGGGAACACCGGGGAGCTGTTTTTT
TRBD1	TRBV5-1	TRBJ2-3	many	CASSFARDRAADTQYF	TGCGCCAGCAGCTTCGCCCGGGACAGGGCTGCAGATACGCAGTATTTT
NA	TRBV18	TRBJ2-7	many	CASSPEDPEGLVEQYF	TGTGCCAGCTCACCGGAAGACCCCGAGGGGTTGGTCGAGCAGTACTTC
TRBD1	TRBV7-3	TRBJ1-6	many	CASSHGQVNSPLHF	TGTGCCAGCAGTCACGGACAGGTTAATTCACCCCTCCACTTT
TRBD1	TRBV7-9	TRBJ2-7	NA	CASSLAGTGSNEQYF	TGTGCCAGCAGCTTAGCGGGGACAGGGAGCAACGAGCAGTACTTC
NA	TRBV4-2	TRBJ1-3	many	CASSQVSGQAGNTIYF	TGTGCCAGCAGCCAAGTCTCGGGTCAGGCTGGAAACACCATATATTTT
NA	TRBV12-3/TRBV12-4	TRBJ2-5	many	CASSLRLMGETQYF	TGTGCCAGCAGTTTACGCCTGATGGGAGAGACCCAGTACTTC
NA	TRBV12-3/TRBV12-4	TRBJ2-5	NA	CATSRAEYQETQYF	TGTGCCACCAGCAGGGCCGAATACCAAGAGACCCAGTACTTC
TRBD1	TRBV7-9	TRBJ2-7	NA	CASSQTGSARNEQYF	TGTGCCAGCAGCCAGACAGGGTCGGCGAGGAACGAGCAGTACTTC
TRBD2	TRBV30	TRBJ2-1	many	CAWSRLAGWNEQFF	TGTGCCTGGAGTAGGCTAGCGGGGTGGAATGAGCAGTTCTTC
NA	TRBV5-1	TRBJ2-1	many	CASTQGPPRNEQFF	TGCGCCAGCACCCAGGGCCCCCCGAGGAATGAGCAGTTCTTC
NA	TRBV3-1	TRBJ2-1	many	CASSQGSGEQFF	TGTGCCAGCAGCCAAGGCTCGGGGGAGCAGTTCTTC
NA	TRBV5-4	TRBJ1-6	many	CASSLDRDSPLHF	TGTGCCAGCAGCTTGGACAGGGATTCACCCCTCCACTTT
TRBD2	TRBV9	TRBJ2-5	many	CASSVDEREVETQYF	TGTGCCAGCAGCGTAGACGAGCGGGAGGTAGAGACCCAGTACTTC